The rows below give T cell receptor beta chains drawn from one sample of a study of T cells in Graves' hyperthyroidism and ophthalmopathy. One entry per CDR3 protein, called by TCRdb with MiXCR from the multiplex PCR reads. The sample gives 540,000 or so distinct CDR3 sequences, around 45% of which show up once; 15% to 20% is in the top ten. The specimen was peripheral blood or thyroid tissue (not recorded which). These receptors came from an adult woman with Graves' disease, either hyperthyroidism or ophthalmopathy (not recorded which). CDR3s include the opening cysteine and the closing phenylalanine or tryptophan. The D gene is left open where the match is weak. Clone size is not always given. Where it is, it says once, few, many or a class for expanded clones.

j_call: TRBJ1-2; v_call: TRBV9; clone_size: -; d_call: TRBD1; cdr3_nt: TGTGCCATCAGTGAAAGTCTTCCTCTAGGGACAGGGAAAGACTATGGCTACACCTTC; cdr3_aa: CAISESLPLGTGKDYGYTF
j_call: TRBJ1-4; v_call: TRBV2; clone_size: few; d_call: -; cdr3_nt: TGTGCCAGCACCCCAGGATGGAGCCCGAATGAAAAACTGTTTTTT; cdr3_aa: CASTPGWSPNEKLFF
j_call: TRBJ1-2; v_call: TRBV3-1; clone_size: many; d_call: -; cdr3_nt: TGTGCCAGCAGCCAAGATCAGCGACTCTATGGCTACACCTTC; cdr3_aa: CASSQDQRLYGYTF
j_call: TRBJ2-7; v_call: TRBV29-1; clone_size: -; d_call: -; cdr3_nt: TGCAGCGTTGAAGGGTTGAACAGTCTCGAGGGCTACGAGCAGTACTTC; cdr3_aa: CSVEGLNSLEGYEQYF
j_call: TRBJ2-7; v_call: TRBV28; clone_size: -; d_call: -; cdr3_nt: TGTGCCAGCAGCCAGATTTACTACGAGCAGTACTTC; cdr3_aa: CASSQIYYEQYF
j_call: TRBJ1-6; v_call: TRBV20-1; clone_size: -; d_call: -; cdr3_nt: TGCAGTGCCCCTAATGGTAATTCACCCCTCCACTTT; cdr3_aa: CSAPNGNSPLHF
j_call: TRBJ2-3; v_call: TRBV5-1; clone_size: -; d_call: TRBD2; cdr3_nt: TGCGCCAGCAGCCCAAAAGTCCTAGCGGGGCCCAGCACAGATACGCAGTATTTT; cdr3_aa: CASSPKVLAGPSTDTQYF
j_call: TRBJ1-5; v_call: TRBV10-3; clone_size: many; d_call: -; cdr3_nt: TGTGCCATCAGTGCCCGGTTCAGTACGAACAATCAGCCCCAGCATTTT; cdr3_aa: CAISARFSTNNQPQHF
j_call: TRBJ1-5; v_call: TRBV19; clone_size: many; d_call: -; cdr3_nt: TGTGCCAGTAGTGATACAGGGAATCAGCCCCAGCATTTT; cdr3_aa: CASSDTGNQPQHF
j_call: TRBJ1-5; v_call: TRBV2; clone_size: -; d_call: -; cdr3_nt: TGTGCCAGCAAGAGGGCAGGGGACAATCAGCCCCAGCATTTT; cdr3_aa: CASKRAGDNQPQHF
j_call: TRBJ1-6; v_call: TRBV7-2; clone_size: -; d_call: -; cdr3_nt: TGTGCCAGCACCGAAGGGTCGGTCGGTTCACCCCTCCACTTT; cdr3_aa: CASTEGSVGSPLHF
j_call: TRBJ2-5; v_call: TRBV7-2; clone_size: -; d_call: -; cdr3_nt: TGTGCCAGCAGCCACGGACAGACCCAGTACTTC; cdr3_aa: CASSHGQTQYF
j_call: TRBJ2-2; v_call: TRBV2; clone_size: -; d_call: TRBD2; cdr3_nt: TGTGCCAGCTCCGGGGGACTAGCGGGAGCCGGGGTCAACACCGGGGAGCTGTTTTTT; cdr3_aa: CASSGGLAGAGVNTGELFF
j_call: TRBJ1-5; v_call: TRBV20-1; clone_size: many; d_call: TRBD1; cdr3_nt: TGCAGTGCTAGACCCAGACAGGGGCTTTTAGGTCAGCCCCAGCATTTT; cdr3_aa: CSARPRQGLLGQPQHF
j_call: TRBJ2-7; v_call: TRBV11-2; clone_size: many; d_call: -; cdr3_nt: TGTGCCAGCAGCTTAGATAGGAACGAGCAGTACTTC; cdr3_aa: CASSLDRNEQYF
j_call: TRBJ2-2; v_call: TRBV9; clone_size: -; d_call: TRBD1; cdr3_nt: TGTGCCAGCAGTGCTACCGGGACAGGGGTCACCGAGGAGCTGTTTTTT; cdr3_aa: CASSATGTGVTEELFF
j_call: TRBJ2-7; v_call: TRBV29-1; clone_size: -; d_call: TRBD1; cdr3_nt: TGCAGCGTGGGTTGGACAGGGAACGAGCAGTACTTC; cdr3_aa: CSVGWTGNEQYF
j_call: TRBJ2-7; v_call: TRBV11-2; clone_size: many; d_call: -; cdr3_nt: TGTGCCAGCAGCACCCGGGACGGCTCCTACGAGCAGTACTTC; cdr3_aa: CASSTRDGSYEQYF
j_call: TRBJ2-7; v_call: TRBV12-3/TRBV12-4; clone_size: many; d_call: -; cdr3_nt: TGTGCCAGCAGTTTAGGACCCTCCCTCGAGCAGTACTTC; cdr3_aa: CASSLGPSLEQYF
j_call: TRBJ2-5; v_call: TRBV20-1; clone_size: many; d_call: TRBD1; cdr3_nt: TGCAGGCCCATGACAGGGCGCCAAGAGACCCAGTACTTC; cdr3_aa: CRPMTGRQETQYF
j_call: TRBJ2-7; v_call: TRBV20-1; clone_size: -; d_call: TRBD2; cdr3_nt: TGCAGTGCTAGGGGAGCGGGAGACTCCTACGAGCAGTACTTC; cdr3_aa: CSARGAGDSYEQYF
j_call: TRBJ2-7; v_call: TRBV7-6; clone_size: -; d_call: -; cdr3_nt: TGTGCTAGCGGCACCGCCCGGGCCCCAATCAACGAGCGGTACTTC; cdr3_aa: CASGTARAPINERYF
j_call: TRBJ1-2; v_call: TRBV7-8; clone_size: -; d_call: -; cdr3_nt: TGTGCCAGCAGCTTAGCCGGGACTAGCGGCTACACCTTC; cdr3_aa: CASSLAGTSGYTF
j_call: TRBJ2-7; v_call: TRBV20-1; clone_size: -; d_call: -; cdr3_nt: TGCAGTGCCAGAGTCGTCGGGGCTGGGCACGAGCAGTACTTC; cdr3_aa: CSARVVGAGHEQYF
j_call: TRBJ1-5; v_call: TRBV20-1; clone_size: -; d_call: -; cdr3_nt: TGCAGTGCTAGACAAAAGGGACTAGGGGTTTGGCATTTT; cdr3_aa: CSARQKGLGVWHF